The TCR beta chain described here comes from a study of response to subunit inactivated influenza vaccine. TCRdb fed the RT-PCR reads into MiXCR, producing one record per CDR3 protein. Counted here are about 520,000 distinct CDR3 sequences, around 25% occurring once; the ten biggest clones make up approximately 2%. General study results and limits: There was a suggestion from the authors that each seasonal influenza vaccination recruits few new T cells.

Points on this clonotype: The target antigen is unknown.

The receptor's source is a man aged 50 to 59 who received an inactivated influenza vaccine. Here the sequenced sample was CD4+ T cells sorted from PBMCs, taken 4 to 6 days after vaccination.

CDR3 amino acids: CSAQHPGTGGTEAFF. CDR3 coding DNA: TGCAGTGCCCAACACCCCGGGACAGGGGGCACTGAAGCTTTCTTT. J is TRBJ1-1 and V is TRBV20-1; 11 positions match TRBD1. The CDR3 covers 15 residues. The ends lost 6 bases at V and 4 bases at J; junction bases unmatched: 10. CDR1 DFQATT and CDR2 SNEGSKA come from the germline V gene (reference sequence).